These 5 T cell receptor beta chains originate from one sample sequenced in a study of blood T cell repertoires in COVID-19. TCRdb's copy holds only in-frame clones and misses some; the assay was immunoSEQ multiplex PCR. Found here are about 280,000 clones, 88% of them singletons; the top ten hold approximately 8.8%. Sequencing used peripheral blood. All receptors come from a man aged 18 to 29 with active or convalescent COVID-19.

The rearrangement uses TRBV11-2 and TRBJ2-2; unclear D gene. V was trimmed by 0 bases and J by 1 base, leaving 12 bases between them. Germline V gene sequence: CDR1 SGHAT, CDR2 FQNNGV. The CDR3 runs 17 residues. In nucleotides, the CDR3 is TGTGCCAGCAGCTTAGATTCCCTTATGTGGAACACCGGGGAGCTGTTTTTT. It is translated as CASSLDSLMWNTGELFF.

In its sample, this clone was seen once. The same CDR3 can be traced to other DNA sequences in this sample. This rearrangement joins TRBV2 to TRBJ1-6, with D tentatively TRBD1 (5 bases). The ends were cut back, 4 bases at V and 0 bases at J, with 10 bases in the middle. The CDR3 loop spans 16 amino acids. CDR1 and CDR2 from the germline V gene are SNHLY and FYNNEI. The CDR3 nucleotides read TGTGCCAGCAGTGTTGGGGCGAGCTCCTATAATTCACCCCTCCACTTT. Its translation: CASSVGASSYNSPLHF.

The chain couples TRBV2 to TRBJ1-4; TRBD1 matches 9 bases. V was pared by 7 bases and J by 8 bases, with 5 bases of the junction left unmatched. The CDR3 runs to 13 residues. The V gene's germline CDR1 is SNHLY and CDR2 FYNNEI. Here the CDR3 DNA reads TGTGCCAGCATGAGACAGGGGGTGGAAAAACTGTTTTTT. Translating gives CASMRQGVEKLFF. Full variable domain (outside the CDR3, taken from reference TRBV2 and TRBJ1-4): EPEVTQTPSHQVTQMGQEVILRCVPISNHLYFYWYRQILGQKVEFLVSFYNNEISEKSEIFDDQFSVERPDGSNFTLKIRSTKLEDSAMYFCASMRQGVEKLFFGSGTQLSVL.

In its sample, this clone was seen once. The V gene is TRBV27, the J gene TRBJ1-2; D is ambiguous. Germline CDR1 and CDR2: MNHEY and SMNVEV (reference sequence). CDR3 length: 14 residues. Trimming stripped 5 bases from V and 7 bases from J, with 17 bases between. CDR3 in DNA: TGTGCCAGCAGTGCGGCCGCAACCCTGAGTGGCTACACCTTC. It yields the protein CASSAAATLSGYTF.

This clone was recorded a few times. The rearrangement uses TRBV4-3 and TRBJ2-3; the D gene is possibly TRBD2 (6 bases). Germline lookup yields CDR1 LGHNA and CDR2 YSLEER. With 3 bases removed from V and 4 bases from J, the gap between germline ends came to 20 bases. The CDR3 extends over 17 amino acids. The CDR3 sequence is CASSHIGRLERPDTQYF. The CDR3 DNA reads as TGCGCCAGCAGCCACATCGGCCGACTAGAGCGCCCAGATACGCAGTATTTT.